What follows are 24 T cell receptor beta chains derived from one specimen sequenced in a study of shared clonotypes between healthy human individuals (dated by TCRdb to 2020 to 2021). The library relied on the immunoSEQ multiplex PCR assay. Here the immuneACCESS table is served through TCRdb, limited to in-frame sequences with V and J called. Missing clones are a known gap in these copies; in checked studies unresolved V genes cover under half, and the rest lacks a known reason. Here the sample has approximately 250,000 clones; 50% to 80% occur a single time. More than 9.5% of the sample lies in the top ten. Sequencing was done on a sample of memory CD4+ T cells sorted from blood. Sample cell subset or site, as interpreted from the label and publication: CD45RA-negative fraction. The receptors come from a man aged 30 to 45 in good health.

CDR3 in DNA: TGTGCCAGCAGCAAAGATAGGCCAGGACCTTCCTACGAGCAGTACTTC. It yields the protein CASSKDRPGPSYEQYF. J is TRBJ2-7 and V is TRBV21-1. TRBV21-1 is classified as a pseudogene. This CDR3 region has 16 residues.

This chain connects TRBV7-2 to TRBJ1-1, with D possibly matching TRBD1 (5 bases). Germline loops: CDR1 SGHTA, CDR2 FQGNSA. CDR3 length: 15 amino acids. The V gene lost 7 bases and the J gene lost 0 bases, with 15 bases spanning the gap. The CDR3 region has the DNA TGTGCCAGCACCCCTCGGGGGGGAGTGAACACTGAAGCTTTCTTT. This gives the protein CASTPRGGVNTEAFF. The variable domain in full, with the rest retrieved from reference TRBV7-2 and TRBJ1-1, is GAGVSQSPSNKVTEKGKDVELRCDPISGHTALYWYRQSLGQGLEFLIYFQGNSAPDKSGLPSDRFSAERTGGSVSTLTIQRTQQEDSAVYLCASTPRGGVNTEAFFGQGTRLTVV.

The J gene is TRBJ2-5, the V gene TRBV19; no reliable D call. The germline CDR1 and CDR2 sequences are LNHDA and SQIVND (reference sequence). Trimming removed 5 bases from V and 6 bases from J, with 13 bases in between. The CDR3 contains 13 residues. The CDR3 region is CASSLGSRKTQYF. The CDR3, as DNA: TGTGCCAGTAGTTTGGGCTCGAGGAAGACCCAGTACTTC.

The rearrangement links TRBV18 to TRBJ1-4; maybe TRBD1 (5 bases). Germline assignment: CDR1 KGHSH and CDR2 LQKENI. Trimming pared 3 bases from V and 14 bases from J, leaving 22 bases between. The CDR3 spans 15 residues. CDR3 nucleotide sequence: TGTGCCAGCTCACCGTCCACGTCGCCCAGGGATTTGCTGTTTTTT. Protein sequence: CASSPSTSPRDLLFF.

The CDR3 nucleotides are TGTGCCAGCAGGCAGGGACAGGTCTTATTCGAGCAGTACTTC. This gives the protein CASRQGQVLFEQYF. V and J are TRBV27 and TRBJ2-7; 8 nucleotides line up with TRBD1. CDR1 is MNHEY, CDR2 SMNVEV, per germline (reference sequence). The ends lost 6 bases at V and 6 bases at J; junction bases unmatched: 10. This CDR3 region has 14 residues.

The chain joins TRBV5-4 to TRBJ1-2, with 9 nucleotides matching TRBD1. CDR3 length: 14 amino acids. Germline CDR1 and CDR2: SGHNT and YYREEE (reference sequence). The junction had 5 bases not matched to a gene; V was cut back by 0 bases and J by 8 bases. The CDR3 DNA reads TGTGCCAGCAGCTTGGCGGGACAGGGTCTCGGCTACACCTTC. Its protein product is CASSLAGQGLGYTF. The full variable domain, its missing parts supplied by reference TRBV5-4 and TRBJ1-2, is ETGVTQSPTHLIKTRGQQVTLRCSSQSGHNTVSWYQQALGQGPQFIFQYYREEENGRGNFPPRFSGLQFPNYSSELNVNALELDDSALYLCASSLAGQGLGYTFGSGTRLTVV.

This clone was seen only a few times. This sequence joins TRBV19 and TRBJ2-3; D is ambiguous. V lost 6 bases and J lost 6, with 10 bases in between. The V gene's germline CDR1 is LNHDA and CDR2 SQIVND (reference sequence). CDR3 length: 12 residues. The chain's CDR3 is CASRAYGDTQYF. CDR3 DNA: TGTGCCAGTAGAGCCTACGGCGATACGCAGTATTTT.

This clone was detected a few times. The chain couples TRBV5-1 to TRBJ2-2; TRBD1 or TRBD2 may be the D gene (6 bases each). Germline CDR1 reads SGHRS; CDR2 reads YFSETQ. The CDR3 extends over 15 amino acids. V dropped 3 bases and J dropped 4 bases, with 13 bases sitting between them. The CDR3 DNA is TGCGCCAGCAGCTGGGGGGCGCTTGGCACCGGGGAGCTGTTTTTT. Its protein is CASSWGALGTGELFF.

The chain is built from TRBV5-4 and TRBJ1-2; 8 bases fit TRBD1. The J segment lost 3 bases and the V segment lost 5 bases, leaving 6 bases of the junction unmatched. The CDR3 covers 14 residues. Germline lookup yields CDR1 SGHNT and CDR2 YYREEE (reference sequence). CDR3 coding DNA: TGTGCCAGCAGATCGGACAGGGTGGACTATGGCTACACCTTC. Its protein product is CASRSDRVDYGYTF.

This chain joins TRBV5-8 and TRBJ2-2, with D possibly TRBD1 on 6 matching bases. CDR3 length equals 18 residues. Germline assignment: CDR1 SGHTS and CDR2 YDEGEE. Trimming took off 0 bases at V and 1 base at J, with 16 bases between the two ends. The CDR3 spells CASSLEPTGLMNTGELFF. In DNA, the CDR3 is TGTGCCAGCAGCTTGGAACCGACAGGCCTCATGAACACCGGGGAGCTGTTTTTT.

The J gene is TRBJ2-7, the V gene TRBV18; D remains unclear. CDR3 length: 14 amino acids. Germline V gene data show CDR1 as KGHSH and CDR2 as LQKENI. The V end lost 3 bases, the J end lost 3 bases, and 12 bases lay between the germline ends. CDR3 DNA sequence: TGTGCCAGCTCACCCACATATATTGACTACGAGCAGTACTTC. As protein: CASSPTYIDYEQYF.

This clone appeared a few times. This rearrangement joins TRBV28 to TRBJ2-7; TRBD1 matches at 9 bases. Germline V lookup: CDR1 MDHEN, CDR2 SYDVKM. The CDR3 length is 14 residues. V shed 5 bases, J shed 6 bases, and the junction held 8 bases outside the gene matches. This CDR3 reads CASSPYRGRSEQYF. CDR3 DNA: TGTGCCAGCAGTCCCTACAGGGGGCGAAGCGAGCAGTACTTC.

In this sample, this clone turned up once. J is TRBJ1-1 and V is TRBV2; no clear D gene. The CDR3 sequence is 15 residues long. V shed 3 bases and J shed 5 bases, with 16 bases lying between them. In germline, CDR1 is SNHLY, CDR2 FYNNEI. The CDR3 is CASSDAFSGNTEAFF. CDR3 coding DNA: TGTGCCAGCAGTGACGCTTTCAGTGGAAATACTGAAGCTTTCTTT.

The J gene is TRBJ1-1, the V gene TRBV5-5; 8 nucleotides align to TRBD1. Per the germline V gene, CDR1 is SGHKS and CDR2 is YYEKEE (reference sequence). Trimming took 4 bases from V and 0 from J; bases not matched to a gene: 5. The CDR3 spans 15 residues. DNA of the CDR3: TGTGCCAGCAGCCTACAGGGGGTTTTGAACACTGAAGCTTTCTTT. It specifies CASSLQGVLNTEAFF.

This clone was recorded once. The chain carries TRBV5-1 and TRBJ2-5; the D gene is possibly TRBD2 (7 bases). The CDR3 loop spans 15 amino acids. The germline CDR1 and CDR2 sequences are SGHRS and YFSETQ. Deletions cut 2 bases from V and 10 bases from J, with 21 bases between. This chain's CDR3 is CASSLSGGGNRNQYF. The CDR3 DNA follows: TGCGCCAGCAGCTTATCGGGCGGGGGCAATAGGAACCAGTACTTC.

The chain links TRBV5-1 to TRBJ2-3; the D is unclear. From germline, CDR1 is SGHRS and CDR2 YFSETQ. The CDR3 length is 13 residues. Trimming left V 4 bases short and J 4 bases short, with 10 bases between. CDR3 bases: TGCGCCAGCAGCGAACTGGGTGCAGATACGCAGTATTTT. As protein: CASSELGADTQYF. Full variable domain (rest looked up from reference TRBV5-1 and TRBJ2-3): KAGVTQTPRYLIKTRGQQVTLSCSPISGHRSVSWYQQTPGQGLQFLFEYFSETQRNKGNFPGRFSGRQFSNSRSEMNVSTLELGDSALYLCASSELGADTQYFGPGTRLTVL.

Comments on this clone: A clone one base away is much larger, so this may be a read error. Other DNA sequences in the same sample also yield this CDR3. The chain recombines TRBV7-2 with TRBJ1-2; D is unclear. The CDR3 has 12 amino acids. V was trimmed by 1 base and J by 5 bases, leaving 5 bases between them. Germline loops: CDR1 SGHTA, CDR2 FQGNSA. The DNA of the CDR3 is TGTGCCAGCAGCTTAGATGGGTATGGCTACACCTTC. This translates into CASSLDGYGYTF.

The rearrangement joins TRBV5-5 to TRBJ2-7; 10 nucleotides agree with TRBD1. J was trimmed by 4 bases and V by 2 bases; bases with no gene match: 12. The CDR3 has 17 residues. In germline, CDR1 is SGHKS, CDR2 YYEKEE (reference sequence). The chain's CDR3 is CASSFGFPGTGAYEQYF. The CDR3 nucleotides read TGTGCCAGCAGCTTTGGTTTTCCCGGGACAGGGGCGTACGAGCAGTACTTC.

This rearrangement joins TRBV5-1 to TRBJ2-5, with TRBD2 identical over 9 bases. The germline V gene has CDR1 SGHRS and CDR2 YFSETQ. CDR3 length: 16 amino acids. The trim removed 0 bases at V and 5 bases at J, leaving 8 bases unmatched. DNA of the CDR3: TGCGCCAGCAGCTTGGTGGGTAGCGGGAGCCGGGAGACCCAGTACTTC. Its protein is CASSLVGSGSRETQYF. The complete variable domain, with remaining parts taken from reference TRBV5-1 and TRBJ2-5, reads KAGVTQTPRYLIKTRGQQVTLSCSPISGHRSVSWYQQTPGQGLQFLFEYFSETQRNKGNFPGRFSGRQFSNSRSEMNVSTLELGDSALYLCASSLVGSGSRETQYFGPGTRLLVL.

J is TRBJ2-3 and V is TRBV15; D is undetermined. The CDR3 totals 12 residues. Trimming took 2 bases from V and 8 from J, leaving 8 bases between them. Germline CDR1 and CDR2: LNHNV and YYDKDF (reference sequence). The CDR3 spells CATSRRPSTQYF. The CDR3 bases are TGTGCCACCAGCAGACGGCCGAGTACGCAGTATTTT.

The sample holds many counts of this clone. The rearrangement links TRBV5-1 to TRBJ2-1; D gene uncertain. The germline CDR1 and CDR2 sequences are SGHRS and YFSETQ. The CDR3 runs 15 residues. Trimming took 1 base from V and 8 from J, leaving 16 bases between them. The CDR3 coding sequence is TGCGCCAGCAGCTTGCCCCGACGGGCTGGGGATGAGCAGTTCTTC. Protein product: CASSLPRRAGDEQFF.

The V call is TRBV2, the J call TRBJ1-1, with 7 nucleotides matching TRBD1. V was clipped by 1 base and J by 0 bases; unmatched bases: 8. CDR3 length equals 17 residues. Germline CDR1 SNHLY, CDR2 FYNNEI. In DNA form, the CDR3 reads TGTGCCAGCAGTGAAGAACAGGGGCGGGGGTTGAACACTGAAGCTTTCTTT. Protein product: CASSEEQGRGLNTEAFF. Variable domain in full (rest from reference TRBV2 and TRBJ1-1): EPEVTQTPSHQVTQMGQEVILRCVPISNHLYFYWYRQILGQKVEFLVSFYNNEISEKSEIFDDQFSVERPDGSNFTLKIRSTKLEDSAMYFCASSEEQGRGLNTEAFFGQGTRLTVV.

This chain joins TRBV7-9 and TRBJ1-2; no clear D. The CDR3 spans 13 residues. Germline assignment: CDR1 SEHNR and CDR2 FQNEAQ (reference sequence). Deletions cut 1 base from V and 5 bases from J, with 8 bases between. The CDR3 DNA sequence: TGTGCCAGCAGCTTAGTGGCAGCATATGGCTACACCTTC. Protein sequence: CASSLVAAYGYTF. The full variable domain, completed using reference TRBV7-9 and TRBJ1-2, is DTGVSQNPRHKITKRGQNVTFRCDPISEHNRLYWYRQTLGQGPEFLTYFQNEAQLEKSRLLSDRFSAERPKGSFSTLEIQRTEQGDSAMYLCASSLVAAYGYTFGSGTRLTVV.

The CDR3 loop reads CASRATGAGDVTQYF. DNA of the CDR3: TGTGCCAGCAGAGCCACGGGGGCGGGAGACGTTACGCAGTATTTT. The chain joins TRBV11-3 to TRBJ2-3; TRBD2 might be the D (7 bases). This CDR3 spans 15 amino acids. Germline values: CDR1 SGHNT, CDR2 YENEEA. V was shortened by 6 bases and J by 8 bases, with 21 bases between the two germline ends.